The rows below give T cell receptor beta chains drawn from one sample of a study of neurological immune-mediated disorders. TCRdb independently ran MiXCR on the 5' RACE reads; one entry per CDR3 protein. The sample has tens of thousands of distinct CDR3 sequences; 3% to 4% are singletons. The specimen was PBMCs. The source of these receptors is a man aged 25-45 years with multiple sclerosis. Each CDR3 is given with its conserved first and last residue. D genes are given only for firm matches. A clone size is listed for some rows: how often the clone was seen (once, few, many), or a class if it is expanded.

V	size	J	D	DNA	CDR3
TRBV20-1	many	TRBJ2-5	TRBD2	TGCAGTGCCAACCTAGCGGGGGGGCGGGAGACCCAGTACTTC	CSANLAGGRETQYF
TRBV9	many	TRBJ2-1	TRBD1	TGTGCCAGCAGCGAGGGGGGACAGGGAGGCAATGAGCAGTTCTTC	CASSEGGQGGNEQFF
TRBV20-1	.	TRBJ1-5	.	TGCAGTGCTACCCACGGGTTGGGGAATCAGCCCCAGAATTTT	CSATHGLGNQPQNF
TRBV10-3	many	TRBJ2-7	.	TGTGCCATCAGTGATGAAGGGGGCGCGGGATCCTACGAGCAGTACTTC	CAISDEGGAGSYEQYF
TRBV3-1	many	TRBJ1-6	TRBD1	TGTGCCAGCAGCCAAGGGACAGGGCCTTCACCCCTCCACTTT	CASSQGTGPSPLHF
TRBV2	.	TRBJ2-1	TRBD2	TGTGCCAGCAGTGCCACTTGGGCGGGGGGGAAGAATGAGCAGTTCTTC	CASSATWAGGKNEQFF
TRBV4-3	many	TRBJ2-3	TRBD2	TGCGCCAGCAGCCAAGAGGGCGGGGGGACAGATACGCAGTATTTT	CASSQEGGGTDTQYF
TRBV29-1	many	TRBJ1-1	.	TGCAGCGTTGATCTGAACAGGATCCAAGCTTTCTTT	CSVDLNRIQAFF
TRBV5-1	many	TRBJ1-5	.	TGCGCCAGCAGCTTGGAGGGGGGCAATCAGCCCCAGCATTTT	CASSLEGGNQPQHF
TRBV20-1	medium-sized	TRBJ2-3	TRBD2	TGCAGTGCCCTTGTTAGCGGGGCAACAGATACGCAGTATTTT	CSALVSGATDTQYF
TRBV24-1	many	TRBJ2-1	.	TGTGCCACCAGTGACCCAGACTCAAGCTCCTACAATGAGCAGTTCTTC	CATSDPDSSSYNEQFF
TRBV20-1	many	TRBJ1-3	TRBD1	TGCAGTGCTAGCCCCATCAGGGGGACAGGGGCGTTTGGAAACACCATATATTTT	CSASPIRGTGAFGNTIYF
TRBV20-1	many	TRBJ2-1	TRBD1	TGCAGTGCTAGACACAGGGGGTATTCCTACAATGAGCAGTTCTTC	CSARHRGYSYNEQFF
TRBV7-9	few	TRBJ1-1	.	TGTGCCAGCAGCTTTTGGCAGAGGGACACTGAAGCTTTCTTT	CASSFWQRDTEAFF
TRBV5-6	many	TRBJ1-2	TRBD1	TGTGCCAGCAGCGTTAGACAGGGCGATGGCTACACCTTC	CASSVRQGDGYTF
TRBV27	many	TRBJ2-3	.	TGTGCCAGCACTCCGCTACCGGGACTGAGCACAGATACGCAGTATTTT	CASTPLPGLSTDTQYF
TRBV5-1	many	TRBJ1-2	TRBD1	TGCGCCAGCAGCTTGGGGACAGGGAACTATGGCTACACCTTC	CASSLGTGNYGYTF
TRBV10-3	.	TRBJ2-7	.	TGTGCCATCAGTTCCAGACAGTTCAAACAAGCCTACGAGCAGTACTTC	CAISSRQFKQAYEQYF
TRBV15	.	TRBJ1-2	TRBD1	TGTGCCACCAGCCCCCGGGACAGCATCTATGGCTACACCTTC	CATSPRDSIYGYTF
TRBV4-1	many	TRBJ1-5	.	TGCGCCAGCAGCCCGAGTCCCAATCAGCCCCAGCATTTT	CASSPSPNQPQHF
TRBV7-2	few	TRBJ2-7	TRBD2	TGTGCCAGCAGCTACCGTTGGGGAGGGACCAACGAGCAGTACTTC	CASSYRWGGTNEQYF
TRBV9	many	TRBJ1-2	.	TGTGCCAGCAGCGTAGGCGTATGGAGGGATGGCTACACCTTC	CASSVGVWRDGYTF
TRBV24-1	.	TRBJ2-3	.	TGTCCCACCAGCGCCACCCGGATCCGAACAGATACGCAGTATTTT	CPTSATRIRTDTQYF
TRBV5-6	.	TRBJ2-3	.	TGTGCCAGCAGCCCCGGGACACCCAGGACCAATACGCAGTATTTT	CASSPGTPRTNTQYF
TRBV20-1	many	TRBJ2-1	.	TGCAGTGCCCTAGGGGGTACGGGGAATGAGCAGTTCTTC	CSALGGTGNEQFF
TRBV9	many	TRBJ2-7	.	TGTGCCAGCAGCGCCGACGGCTACGAGCAGTACTTC	CASSADGYEQYF
TRBV20-1	.	TRBJ2-7	.	TGCAGTGCTATACAGGGCTCCTACGAGCAGTACTTC	CSAIQGSYEQYF
TRBV7-9	medium-sized	TRBJ2-7	.	TGTGCCAGCAGCTTTAACGACGGGGTATACGAGCAGTACTTC	CASSFNDGVYEQYF
TRBV7-9	many	TRBJ1-2	TRBD1	TGTGCCAGCAGCTTTGGGACAGGAATAACTAACTATGGCTACACCTTC	CASSFGTGITNYGYTF
TRBV25-1	medium-sized	TRBJ2-1	TRBD2	TGTGCCAGCAGTGGACTAGCGGGGGGCCCCAATGAGCAGTTCTTC	CASSGLAGGPNEQFF
TRBV12-3/TRBV12-4	medium-sized	TRBJ1-5	.	TGTGCCAGCAGTTTAGCAGGGGGCAATCAGCCCCAGCATTTT	CASSLAGGNQPQHF
TRBV5-1	many	TRBJ1-1	.	TGCGCCAGCAGCCCCAACCCAGACAGTAAAGCTTTCTTT	CASSPNPDSKAFF
TRBV11-2	many	TRBJ2-3	.	TGTGCCAGCAGCCGCAATTGGGGGGCAGATACGCAGTATTTT	CASSRNWGADTQYF
TRBV27	many	TRBJ1-4	.	TGTGCCAGCAGTTTACGGGGGGTTGGTGAAAAACTGTTTTTT	CASSLRGVGEKLFF
TRBV20-1	many	TRBJ2-2	.	TGCAGTGCCGCAACACCGAACACCGGGGAGCTGTTTTTT	CSAATPNTGELFF
TRBV29-1	many	TRBJ2-2	.	TGCAGCGTTGACCGGGGGAACACCGGGGAGCTGTTTTTT	CSVDRGNTGELFF
TRBV3-1	many	TRBJ2-3	.	TGTGCCAGCAGCTTCTCCGGGGGTGATACGCAGTATTTT	CASSFSGGDTQYF
TRBV5-1	many	TRBJ2-7	TRBD1	TGCGCCAGCAGCGTCCAGGGGGCAGTTCTCGACGAGCAGTACTTC	CASSVQGAVLDEQYF
TRBV10-3	many	TRBJ2-7	TRBD2	TGTGCCATCAGTGATCTTCTAGCGGGGGGGCCTCTGTCCTACGAGCAGTACTTC	CAISDLLAGGPLSYEQYF
TRBV5-5	many	TRBJ2-7	TRBD2	TGTGCCAGCAGCTTCGTCGGGGGGACCTACGAGCAGTACTTC	CASSFVGGTYEQYF
TRBV9	many	TRBJ1-2	TRBD1	TGTGCCAGCAGCGGCAACAGGGGGCGGAATGGCTACACCTTC	CASSGNRGRNGYTF
TRBV4-3	many	TRBJ2-7	TRBD1	TGCGCCAGCAGCCAAGAGGCAGGGGGCCGCTACGAGCAGTACTTC	CASSQEAGGRYEQYF
TRBV20-1	many	TRBJ1-4	.	TGCAGTGCTACACGGGAGGTGGTAACTAATGAAAAACTGTTTTTT	CSATREVVTNEKLFF
TRBV20-1	many	TRBJ1-3	TRBD1	TGCAGTGCTAAAACAGGGGGCCGCTCTGGAAACACCATATATTTT	CSAKTGGRSGNTIYF
TRBV4-2	.	TRBJ1-2	TRBD1	TGTGCCAGCAGCCATCTACAGGGGGTTATCTATGGCTACACCTTC	CASSHLQGVIYGYTF
TRBV10-3	many	TRBJ1-3	TRBD1	TGTGCCATCAGCACAGGGGATCCTGGAAACACCATATATTTT	CAISTGDPGNTIYF
TRBV5-1	many	TRBJ1-5	.	TGCGCCAGCAGCTGGAGTTCTGGGGATCAGCCCCAGCATTTT	CASSWSSGDQPQHF
TRBV20-1	many	TRBJ2-7	.	TGCAGTGCTCCTGCCGGGGGTAACTACGAGCAGTACTTC	CSAPAGGNYEQYF